Listed below are T cell receptor beta chains from one sample, sequenced in a study of blood T cells in healthy people across ages. MiXCR, applied by TCRdb to the 5' RACE reads, yields one record per CDR3 protein. The sample lists about 1,500,000 distinct CDR3 sequences; roughly 40% were seen once. Sequencing was performed on blood. The receptors here all came from a woman aged 18 to 35 in good health. CDR3s include the opening cysteine and the closing phenylalanine or tryptophan. The D gene is left open where the match is weak. Clone size is given for some rows only: seen once, a few or many times, or a class if the clone is expanded.

cdr3_aa: CSASWGGHTEAFF
cdr3_nt: TGCAGCGCCTCGTGGGGAGGGCACACTGAAGCTTTCTTT
j_call: TRBJ1-1
clone_size: .
v_call: TRBV29-1
d_call: .

cdr3_aa: CASSSSLASYEQYF
cdr3_nt: TGTGCCAGCAGTTCCAGTCTAGCGAGCTACGAGCAGTACTTC
j_call: TRBJ2-7
clone_size: few
v_call: TRBV27
d_call: .

cdr3_aa: CSARQLNSGSYNERFF
cdr3_nt: TGTAGTGCTAGACAGCTAAATAGCGGATCCTACAATGAGCGGTTCTTC
j_call: TRBJ2-1
clone_size: once
v_call: TRBV20-1
d_call: .

cdr3_aa: CSAMGPFGGETQYF
cdr3_nt: TGCAGTGCTATGGGACCATTTGGTGGGGAGACCCAGTACTTC
j_call: TRBJ2-5
clone_size: .
v_call: TRBV20-1
d_call: .

cdr3_aa: CASSFINEQYF
cdr3_nt: TGTGCCAGCAGCTTCATCAATGAGCAGTACTTC
j_call: TRBJ2-5
clone_size: .
v_call: TRBV7-9
d_call: .

cdr3_aa: CASSERITNTGELFF
cdr3_nt: TGTGCCAGCAGTGAACGGATTACGAACACCGGGGAGCTGTTTTTT
j_call: TRBJ2-2
clone_size: .
v_call: TRBV2
d_call: .

cdr3_aa: CASKSRLAGGSVTDTQYF
cdr3_nt: TGCGCCAGCAAAAGCAGGCTAGCGGGGGGATCTGTCACAGATACGCAGTATTTT
j_call: TRBJ2-3
clone_size: few
v_call: TRBV5-1
d_call: TRBD2

cdr3_aa: CASQPGTGNTYEQYF
cdr3_nt: TGTGCCAGCCAACCCGGGACAGGAAACACCTACGAGCAGTACTTC
j_call: TRBJ2-7
clone_size: .
v_call: TRBV11-1
d_call: TRBD1

cdr3_aa: CSTPQGRASGELFF
cdr3_nt: TGCAGTACCCCACAGGGCCGAGCGAGCGGGGAGCTGTTTTTT
j_call: TRBJ2-2
clone_size: .
v_call: TRBV20-1
d_call: .

cdr3_aa: CASSYSGAGGVTDTQYF
cdr3_nt: TGTGCCAGCAGTTACTCAGGGGCAGGGGGGGTGACAGATACGCAGTATTTT
j_call: TRBJ2-3
clone_size: .
v_call: TRBV6-6
d_call: .

cdr3_aa: CASSFWDRELAKNIQYF
cdr3_nt: TGTGCCAGCAGTTTCTGGGACAGGGAACTAGCCAAAAACATTCAGTACTTC
j_call: TRBJ2-4
clone_size: .
v_call: TRBV28
d_call: TRBD1

cdr3_aa: CASSVQAGEYNEQFF
cdr3_nt: TGTGCCAGCAGTGTGCAAGCGGGGGAATACAATGAGCAGTTCTTC
j_call: TRBJ2-1
clone_size: few
v_call: TRBV6-4
d_call: TRBD2

cdr3_aa: CASSPGLAGGLGHEQYF
cdr3_nt: TGCGCCAGCAGCCCAGGACTCGCGGGAGGATTGGGGCACGAGCAGTACTTC
j_call: TRBJ2-7
clone_size: .
v_call: TRBV5-1
d_call: TRBD2

cdr3_aa: CSASMLEGFFTDTQYF
cdr3_nt: TGCAGTGCTAGTATGCTCGAGGGCTTCTTCACAGATACGCAGTATTTT
j_call: TRBJ2-3
clone_size: once
v_call: TRBV20-1
d_call: .

cdr3_aa: CSAAQGNDEQFF
cdr3_nt: TGCAGTGCCGCACAGGGGAACGATGAGCAGTTCTTC
j_call: TRBJ2-1
clone_size: few
v_call: TRBV20-1
d_call: TRBD1

cdr3_aa: CASSPPQGKHTDTQYF
cdr3_nt: TGTGCCAGCAGCCCCCCCCAGGGAAAACACACAGATACGCAGTATTTT
j_call: TRBJ2-3
clone_size: few
v_call: TRBV7-9
d_call: .

cdr3_aa: CASSEDRVGHEQYF
cdr3_nt: TGCGCCAGCAGCGAGGACAGGGTGGGGCACGAGCAGTACTTC
j_call: TRBJ2-7
clone_size: few
v_call: TRBV5-1
d_call: TRBD1

cdr3_aa: CASSLRGMGRQETQYF
cdr3_nt: TGTGCCAGCAGCTTACGGGGAATGGGAAGGCAAGAGACCCAGTACTTC
j_call: TRBJ2-5
clone_size: .
v_call: TRBV7-2
d_call: .

cdr3_aa: CASNDIPGAFF
cdr3_nt: TGTGCCAGCAATGACATCCCCGGAGCTTTCTTT
j_call: TRBJ1-1
clone_size: .
v_call: TRBV27
d_call: .

cdr3_aa: CSALGPDSPLHF
cdr3_nt: TGCAGTGCCCTCGGGCCTGATTCACCCCTCCACTTT
j_call: TRBJ1-6
clone_size: once
v_call: TRBV20-1
d_call: .

cdr3_aa: CSASRISDDEQYF
cdr3_nt: TGCAGTGCTTCCCGGATCTCAGACGACGAGCAGTACTTC
j_call: TRBJ2-7
clone_size: few
v_call: TRBV20-1
d_call: .